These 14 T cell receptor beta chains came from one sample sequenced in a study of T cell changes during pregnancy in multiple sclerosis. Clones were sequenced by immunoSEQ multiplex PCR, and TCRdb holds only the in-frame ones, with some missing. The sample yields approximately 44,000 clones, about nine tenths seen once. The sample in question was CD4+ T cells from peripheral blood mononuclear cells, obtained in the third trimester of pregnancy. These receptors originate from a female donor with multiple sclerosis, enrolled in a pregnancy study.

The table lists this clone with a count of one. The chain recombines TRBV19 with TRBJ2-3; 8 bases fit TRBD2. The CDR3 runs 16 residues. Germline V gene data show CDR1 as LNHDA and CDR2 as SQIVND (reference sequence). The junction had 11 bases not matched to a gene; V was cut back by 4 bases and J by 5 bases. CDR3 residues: CASSTEGGAGVDTQYF. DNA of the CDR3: TGTGCCAGTAGTACGGAGGGTGGAGCGGGAGTAGATACGCAGTATTTT.

The chain's CDR3 is CASSPQGAYEQYF. The DNA of the CDR3 is TGTGCCAGCAGTCCTCAGGGGGCCTACGAGCAGTACTTC. J is TRBJ2-7 and V is TRBV2; 7 positions agree with TRBD1. This CDR3 is 13 amino acids long. Germline-derived CDR1 and CDR2 are SNHLY and FYNNEI. V was clipped by 5 bases and J by 2 bases; unmatched bases: 3.

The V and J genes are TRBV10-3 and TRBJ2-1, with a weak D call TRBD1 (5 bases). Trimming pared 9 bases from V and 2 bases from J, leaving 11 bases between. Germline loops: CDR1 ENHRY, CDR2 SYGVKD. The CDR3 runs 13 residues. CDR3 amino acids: CAIRGDPYNEQFF. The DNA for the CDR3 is TGTGCCATAAGGGGCGACCCCTACAATGAGCAGTTCTTC.

CDR3 amino acids: CASSGGLGNTEAFF. CDR3 sequence (DNA): TGCGCCAGCAGCGGTGGACTGGGGAACACTGAAGCTTTCTTT. This chain links TRBV5-1 with TRBJ1-1; D gene ambiguous. The CDR3 covers 14 residues. Germline CDR1 is SGHRS and CDR2 is YFSETQ. With 4 bases removed from V and 1 base from J, the gap between germline ends came to 11 bases. The full variable domain, its missing parts supplied by reference TRBV5-1 and TRBJ1-1, is KAGVTQTPRYLIKTRGQQVTLSCSPISGHRSVSWYQQTPGQGLQFLFEYFSETQRNKGNFPGRFSGRQFSNSRSEMNVSTLELGDSALYLCASSGGLGNTEAFFGQGTRLTVV.

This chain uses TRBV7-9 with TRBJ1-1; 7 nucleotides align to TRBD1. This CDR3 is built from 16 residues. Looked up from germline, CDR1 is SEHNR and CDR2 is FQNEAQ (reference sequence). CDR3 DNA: TGTGGTGTGGATAAGGGTCAGGGGGTGTTTGACACTGAAGCTTTCTTT. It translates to CGVDKGQGVFDTEAFF.

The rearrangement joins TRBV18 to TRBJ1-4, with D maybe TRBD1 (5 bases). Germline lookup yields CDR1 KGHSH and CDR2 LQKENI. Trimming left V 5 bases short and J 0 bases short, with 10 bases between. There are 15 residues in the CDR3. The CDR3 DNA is TGTGCCAGCTCAGACCAGACAGCAACTAATGAAAAACTGTTTTTT. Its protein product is CASSDQTATNEKLFF.

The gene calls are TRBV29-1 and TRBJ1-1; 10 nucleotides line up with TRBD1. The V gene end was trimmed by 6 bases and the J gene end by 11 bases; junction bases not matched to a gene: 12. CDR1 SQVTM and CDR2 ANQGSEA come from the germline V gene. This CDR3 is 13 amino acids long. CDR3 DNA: TGCAGCGTGGGATACGGGACAGGGGCTGTGGCTTTCTTT. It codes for CSVGYGTGAVAFF.

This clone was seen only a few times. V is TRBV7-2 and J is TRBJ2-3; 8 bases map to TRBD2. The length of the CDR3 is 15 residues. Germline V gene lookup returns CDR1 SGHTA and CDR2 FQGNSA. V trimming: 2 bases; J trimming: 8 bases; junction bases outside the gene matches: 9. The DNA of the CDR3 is TGTGCCAGCAGCTTACACGGGAGGGAGTCGGGTACGCAGTATTTT. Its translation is CASSLHGRESGTQYF.

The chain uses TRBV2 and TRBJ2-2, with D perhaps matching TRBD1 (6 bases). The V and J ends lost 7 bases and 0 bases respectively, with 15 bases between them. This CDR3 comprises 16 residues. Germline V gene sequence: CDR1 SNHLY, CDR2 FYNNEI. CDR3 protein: CASTLFGTTNTGELFF. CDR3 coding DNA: TGTGCCAGCACTCTATTCGGGACAACGAACACCGGGGAGCTGTTTTTT. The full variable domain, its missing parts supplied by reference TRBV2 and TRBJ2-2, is EPEVTQTPSHQVTQMGQEVILRCVPISNHLYFYWYRQILGQKVEFLVSFYNNEISEKSEIFDDQFSVERPDGSNFTLKIRSTKLEDSAMYFCASTLFGTTNTGELFFGEGSRLTVL.

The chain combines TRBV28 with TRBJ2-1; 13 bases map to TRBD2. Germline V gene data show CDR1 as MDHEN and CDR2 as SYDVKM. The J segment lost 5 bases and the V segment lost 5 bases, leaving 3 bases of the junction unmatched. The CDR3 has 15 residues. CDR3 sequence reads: CASSEGLAGNNEQFF. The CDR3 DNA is TGTGCCAGCAGTGAGGGACTAGCGGGGAACAATGAGCAGTTCTTC.

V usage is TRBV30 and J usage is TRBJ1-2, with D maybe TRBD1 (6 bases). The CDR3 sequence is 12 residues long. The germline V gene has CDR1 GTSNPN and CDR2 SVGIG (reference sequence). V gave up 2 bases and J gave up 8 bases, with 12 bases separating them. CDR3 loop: CAWSMQGIGYTF. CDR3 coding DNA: TGTGCCTGGAGTATGCAGGGGATAGGCTACACCTTC. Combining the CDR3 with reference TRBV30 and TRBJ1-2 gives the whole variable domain SQTIHQWPATLVQPVGSPLSLECTVEGTSNPNLYWYRQAAGRGLQLLFYSVGIGQISSEVPQNLSASRPQDRQFILSSKKLLLSDSGFYLCAWSMQGIGYTFGSGTRLTVV.

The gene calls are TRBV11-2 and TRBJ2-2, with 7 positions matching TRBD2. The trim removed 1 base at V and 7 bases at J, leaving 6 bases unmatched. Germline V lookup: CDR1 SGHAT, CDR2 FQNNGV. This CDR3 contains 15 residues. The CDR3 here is CASSLAGGIGGELFF. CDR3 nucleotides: TGTGCCAGCAGCTTAGCGGGGGGAATTGGCGGGGAGCTGTTTTTT. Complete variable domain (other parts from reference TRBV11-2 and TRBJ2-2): EAGVAQSPRYKIIEKRQSVAFWCNPISGHATLYWYQQILGQGPKLLIQFQNNGVVDDSQLPKDRFSAERLKGVDSTLKIQPAKLEDSAVYLCASSLAGGIGGELFFGEGSRLTVL.

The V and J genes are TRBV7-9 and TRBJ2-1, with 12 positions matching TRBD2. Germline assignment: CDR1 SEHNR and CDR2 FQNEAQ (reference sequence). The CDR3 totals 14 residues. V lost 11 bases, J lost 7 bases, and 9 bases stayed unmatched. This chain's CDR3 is CAGARLAGENEQFF. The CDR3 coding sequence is TGTGCCGGGGCCCGACTAGCGGGAGAGAATGAGCAGTTCTTC.

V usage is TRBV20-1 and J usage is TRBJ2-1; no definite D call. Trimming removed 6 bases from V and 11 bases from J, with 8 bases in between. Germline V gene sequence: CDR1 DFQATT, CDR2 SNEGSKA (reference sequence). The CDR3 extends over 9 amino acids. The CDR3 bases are TGCAGTGCGACGGAGAAGCAGTTCTTC. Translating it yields CSATEKQFF.